This passage covers 22 T cell receptor beta chains from one sample sequenced in a study of graft-versus-host responses after intestinal transplantation listed by TCRdb under 2021. Taken with the paper, the label for time point translates to: cells obtained before transplantation from donor or recipient. The library was obtained by the immunoSEQ multiplex PCR assay. Drawn from immuneACCESS, this table holds only the in-frame rearrangements with V and J called that TCRdb kept. Clones are partly lost; checked studies trace under half to an unresolved V gene and leave the rest unexplained. This sample comprises about 36,000 clones, approximately 94% of them detected only once. 0.2% to 0.25% of the sample lies in the top ten. These receptors are not linked to any known antigen. The sample was unstimulated CD4+ T cells sorted from spleen or lymph node cells, taken before transplant. Source of these receptors: a human donor who was the organ donor for an intestinal transplant.

V gene TRBV11-2 combines with J gene TRBJ1-2; D is ambiguous. Trimming removed 6 bases at V and 8 bases at J, with 16 bases between. CDR1 is SGHAT, CDR2 FQNNGV, per germline. The CDR3 length is 13 residues. The CDR3: CASRGSQSGGYTF. The CDR3 DNA is TGTGCCAGCAGAGGGTCACAGTCGGGCGGCTACACCTTC.

This chain uses TRBV7-2 with TRBJ1-1; D is ambiguous. Looked up from germline, CDR1 is SGHTA and CDR2 is FQGNSA. Deletions cut 5 bases from V and 4 bases from J, with 14 bases between. CDR3 length equals 14 residues. CDR3 nucleotides: TGTGCCAGCAGCCCGGGCCCTTCACGCACTGAAGCTTTCTTT. It is translated as CASSPGPSRTEAFF.

The chain employs TRBV9 and TRBJ1-3; D is unclear. V was shortened by 0 bases and J by 0 bases, with 1 base between the two germline ends. The CDR3 is made up of 13 amino acids. From germline, CDR1 is SGDLS and CDR2 YYNGEE. CDR3 nucleotides: TGTGCCAGCAGCGTAGACTCTGGAAACACCATATATTTT. This translates into CASSVDSGNTIYF.

V gene TRBV30 combines with J gene TRBJ1-2; maybe TRBD1 (5 bases). V lost 0 bases to trimming and J lost 1 base, with 9 bases between them. Germline V gives CDR1 GTSNPN, CDR2 SVGIG (reference sequence). CDR3 length equals 14 residues. In nucleotides, the CDR3 is TGTGCCTGGAGTGTTGGGGGGGGTAACTATGGCTACACCTTC. As protein: CAWSVGGGNYGYTF.

The CDR3 loop is CASRRDTSSDTQYF. The CDR3 DNA follows: TGTGCCAGCAGGCGGGACACCTCGTCAGATACGCAGTATTTT. The V and J genes are TRBV2 and TRBJ2-3, with D possibly being TRBD1 or TRBD2 (6 bases each). The V end was cut by 6 bases, the J end by 4 bases, with 14 bases between. The CDR3 totals 14 residues. Germline CDR1 SNHLY, CDR2 FYNNEI.

The genes are TRBV5-6 and TRBJ2-1, with TRBD2 identical over 9 bases. CDR1 is SGHDT, CDR2 YYEEEE, per germline. CDR3 length: 17 amino acids. The trim removed 4 bases at V and 0 bases at J, leaving 8 bases unmatched. CDR3 region: CASSAALAGSSYNEQFF. CDR3 coding DNA: TGTGCCAGCAGCGCGGCCCTAGCGGGGAGCTCCTACAATGAGCAGTTCTTC.

The V call is TRBV7-2, the J call TRBJ1-2; 12 bases match TRBD1. The ends lost 2 bases at V and 6 bases at J; junction bases unmatched: 4. Germline CDR1 is SGHTA and CDR2 is FQGNSA. The CDR3 is 15 amino acids. Here the CDR3 DNA reads TGTGCCAGCAGCTTATGGGACAGGGGGCTGGATGGCTACACCTTC. Protein product: CASSLWDRGLDGYTF. The full variable domain, rest sourced from reference TRBV7-2 and TRBJ1-2, is GAGVSQSPSNKVTEKGKDVELRCDPISGHTALYWYRQSLGQGLEFLIYFQGNSAPDKSGLPSDRFSAERTGGSVSTLTIQRTQQEDSAVYLCASSLWDRGLDGYTFGSGTRLTVV.

V usage is TRBV11-2 and J usage is TRBJ2-3; TRBD2 matches at 10 bases. Germline CDR1 SGHAT, CDR2 FQNNGV. The CDR3 loop spans 16 amino acids. Unmatched junction bases numbered 6, after V lost 1 base and J lost 5 bases. CDR3 protein: CASSLGALAGLDTQYF. The CDR3 DNA sequence: TGTGCCAGCAGCTTAGGTGCACTAGCGGGATTAGATACGCAGTATTTT.

This chain connects TRBV4-1 to TRBJ1-5, with D hard to call. V was shortened by 1 base and J by 1 base, with 8 bases between the two germline ends. The CDR3 runs 15 residues. The germline V gene has CDR1 MGHRA and CDR2 YSYEKL. The DNA for the CDR3 is TGCGCCAGCAGCCAAGGGCGCAGCAGCAATCAGCCCCAGCATTTT. Protein product: CASSQGRSSNQPQHF.

This clone has only one observation. This chain connects TRBV29-1 to TRBJ2-3; tentative D call: TRBD1 (6 bases). The CDR3 has 14 residues. The germline V gene has CDR1 SQVTM and CDR2 ANQGSEA. The V and J ends lost 7 bases and 0 bases respectively, with 14 bases between them. The CDR3 is CSAVDRTSTDTQYF. The DNA for the CDR3 is TGCAGCGCTGTGGACAGAACTAGCACAGATACGCAGTATTTT.

The chain has TRBV5-8 and TRBJ2-3; D is tentatively TRBD1 or TRBD2 (5 bases each). CDR1 and CDR2 from the germline V gene are SGHTS and YDEGEE. Trimming shortened V by 0 bases and J by 0 bases, and 20 bases separated the two germline ends. The CDR3 totals 19 residues. CDR3 in DNA: TGTGCCAGCAGCTTGGTTTTGGGTTTAACGGGACCAAGCACAGATACGCAGTATTTT. Its protein product is CASSLVLGLTGPSTDTQYF.

The chain links TRBV7-9 to TRBJ2-1; 7 bases map to TRBD1. Germline CDR1 SEHNR, CDR2 FQNEAQ (reference sequence). The CDR3 extends over 17 amino acids. J gave up 0 bases and V 1 base, and 6 bases lay outside the gene matches. DNA for the CDR3: TGTGCCAGCAGCTTAGGGGGACAGCTGAGCTCCTACAATGAGCAGTTCTTC. Translated, it gives CASSLGGQLSSYNEQFF.

The genes are TRBV6-6 and TRBJ1-5; D possibly corresponds to TRBD1 (5 bases). Germline assignment: CDR1 MNHNY and CDR2 SVGAGI (reference sequence). V was trimmed by 0 bases and J by 1 base, leaving 10 bases between them. This CDR3 is 16 amino acids long. CDR3: CASSYSRAGSNQPQHF. The CDR3 coding sequence is TGTGCCAGCAGTTACTCTAGAGCAGGGAGCAATCAGCCCCAGCATTTT.

The chain carries TRBV7-2 and TRBJ2-4; D is uncertain. The V gene's germline CDR1 is SGHTA and CDR2 FQGNSA. The CDR3 spans 13 residues. Trimming stripped 0 bases from V and 7 bases from J, with 7 bases between. Here the CDR3 reads CASSLAATNIQYF. The CDR3 bases are TGTGCCAGCAGCTTAGCAGCTACTAACATTCAGTACTTC.

The chain combines TRBV7-8 with TRBJ1-6, with D hard to call. The CDR3 sequence is 17 residues long. Trimming took 2 bases from V and 3 from J, leaving 14 bases between them. Per the germline V gene, CDR1 is SGHVS and CDR2 is FQNEAQ. CDR3 sequence: CASSLPNRLNYNSPLHF. As DNA, the CDR3 is TGTGCCAGCAGCTTACCGAATCGACTGAACTATAATTCACCCCTCCACTTT.

As for this clone: The same CDR3 arises from other DNA sequences in this sample as well. The chain employs TRBV28 and TRBJ2-1, with 12 bases matching TRBD2. V shed 2 bases, J shed 2 bases, and the junction held 1 base outside the gene matches. This CDR3 is 16 amino acids long. Germline V gene data show CDR1 as MDHEN and CDR2 as SYDVKM. DNA of the CDR3: TGTGCCAGCAGTTTACTAGCGGGGGGGACCTACAATGAGCAGTTCTTC. It is translated as CASSLLAGGTYNEQFF. Full variable domain (missing parts from reference TRBV28 and TRBJ2-1): DVKVTQSSRYLVKRTGEKVFLECVQDMDHENMFWYRQDPGLGLRLIYFSYDVKMKEKGDIPEGYSVSREKKERFSLILESASTNQTSMYLCASSLLAGGTYNEQFFGPGTRLTVL.

The chain recombines TRBV14 with TRBJ2-5; D is uncertain. Germline V gene sequence: CDR1 SGHDN, CDR2 FVKESK. Trimming pared 1 base from V and 11 bases from J, leaving 17 bases between. CDR3 length equals 14 residues. CDR3 in amino acids: CASSQGYENLEQYF. CDR3 bases: TGTGCCAGCAGCCAAGGTTATGAGAATCTGGAGCAGTACTTC.

This rearrangement joins TRBV6-1 to TRBJ1-4, with unresolved D. Trimming stripped 7 bases from V and 0 bases from J, with 12 bases between. The germline V gene encodes CDR1 MNHNS and CDR2 SASEGT. CDR3 length: 15 amino acids. The CDR3 DNA follows: TGTGCCAGCACGGAGACTCAGGCAACTAATGAAAAACTGTTTTTT. This translates into CASTETQATNEKLFF.

The chain links TRBV19 to TRBJ1-5, with a tentative D call TRBD1 (6 bases). The CDR3 length is 15 residues. Trimming removed 4 bases at V and 7 bases at J, with 17 bases between. Germline-derived CDR1 and CDR2 are LNHDA and SQIVND (reference sequence). The CDR3 loop is CASSTYRGRGQPQHF. CDR3 sequence (DNA): TGTGCCAGTAGTACCTACCGGGGGCGAGGGCAGCCCCAGCATTTT.

The V and J genes are TRBV5-1 and TRBJ1-6; D is possibly TRBD1 (5 bases). The V gene lost 5 bases and the J gene lost 4 bases, with 13 bases spanning the gap. The CDR3 covers 15 residues. Germline CDR1 SGHRS, CDR2 YFSETQ. Here the CDR3 DNA reads TGCGCCAGCAGGCCGGGGCGGACTTATAATTCACCCCTCCACTTT. Its translation is CASRPGRTYNSPLHF.

The V call is TRBV6-6, the J call TRBJ2-7; unclear D gene. Germline CDR1 MNHNY, CDR2 SVGAGI (reference sequence). This CDR3 is 13 amino acids long. Trimming left V 2 bases short and J 3 bases short, with 8 bases between. In DNA form, the CDR3 reads TGTGCCAGCAGTTACCGGCCTCACTACGAGCAGTACTTC. Its protein product is CASSYRPHYEQYF.

This clone was picked up one time. The chain couples TRBV5-1 to TRBJ2-3, with 10 bases lining up with TRBD2. With 0 bases clipped from V and 6 bases from J, the junction kept 7 bases outside the gene matches. The germline CDR1 and CDR2 sequences are SGHRS and YFSETQ. This CDR3 is built from 16 residues. The CDR3 spells CASSLVTSGAGDTQYF. CDR3 coding DNA: TGCGCCAGCAGCTTGGTTACTAGCGGGGCAGGGGATACGCAGTATTTT.